A selection of T cell receptor beta chains follows, all from one sample in a study of a mutant IDH1 vaccine in newly diagnosed glioma. Antigens of these TCRs are unknown. The method was immunoSEQ multiplex PCR; TCRdb's version includes in-frame clones alone and lacks a portion of them. The sample records more than 35,000 clones, about 75% being singletons. The source material was PBMCs, sampled from a glioma patient whose treatment included an IDH1 peptide vaccine. The origin of the receptors is a man in his forties or fifties with glioma. Each CDR3 is given with its conserved first and last residue. The order of the fields is D gene, V gene, CDR3 length, J gene, CDR3 protein, CDR3 DNA. The D gene is left open where the match is weak.

.	TRBV6-5	14	TRBJ2-3	CASTWGEGTDTQYF	TGTGCCAGCACTTGGGGGGAGGGCACAGATACGCAGTATTTT
.	TRBV14	13	TRBJ1-6	CASSGFARSPLHF	TGTGCCAGCAGTGGATTTGCGAGGTCACCCCTCCACTTT
TRBD2	TRBV19	15	TRBJ2-1	CASTTGTSGYNEQFF	TGTGCCAGTACAACCGGGACTAGCGGATACAATGAGCAGTTCTTC
.	TRBV5-4	16	TRBJ2-7	CASSDSQGIKAYEQYF	TGTGCCAGCAGTGATTCTCAGGGGATTAAGGCCTACGAGCAGTACTTC
.	TRBV25-1	15	TRBJ2-3	CASSELGQGTDTQYF	TGTGCCAGCAGTGAATTAGGCCAGGGCACAGATACGCAGTATTTT
TRBD2	TRBV11-3	16	TRBJ2-1	CASSSGGTSGSREQFF	TGTGCCAGCAGCTCCGGGGGTACTAGCGGGAGCCGTGAGCAGTTCTTC
.	TRBV6-6	14	TRBJ1-2	CASSYSGADYGYTF	TGTGCCAGCAGTTACTCGGGGGCAGACTATGGCTACACCTTC
TRBD2	TRBV5-4	15	TRBJ2-4	CASSLPIAGTNIQYF	TGTGCCAGCAGCTTGCCTATAGCGGGGACCAACATTCAGTACTTC
.	TRBV5-6	14	TRBJ1-2	CASIFLRENYGYTF	TGTGCCAGCATTTTCCTTCGGGAGAACTATGGCTACACCTTC
.	TRBV5-4	16	TRBJ1-3	CASSPTPSISGNTIYF	TGTGCCAGCAGCCCCACACCTTCAATCTCTGGAAACACCATATATTTT